This T cell receptor beta chain was retrieved from a study of T cell repertoires in cytomegalovirus infection. Study summary: Both a matching HLA type and CMV infection were indicated by public TCR beta signatures. Overall study findings and caveats: HLA-C-restricted TCR beta clonotypes specific for CMV led the ex vivo response. Accumulated public TCR beta family frequency recognized individuals carrying CMV together with the relevant HLA.

This clonotype was seen ten or more times. Its antigen is not known. TCRdb re-called the reads through MiXCR, storing one row per CDR3 protein. Of around 440,000 distinct CDR3 sequences in the sample, roughly 12% were seen once. Trimming took 0 bases from V and 2 from J, leaving 15 bases between them. CDR1 SGHDT and CDR2 YYEEEE come from the germline V gene. The CDR3 runs to 16 residues. Specimen: PBMCs. This sequence was found in a human donor in good health (CMV status not recorded). Some clones in this sample may be carry-over from other donors' samples. J is TRBJ2-7 and V is TRBV5-6; D may be TRBD1 or TRBD2 (5 bases each). The CDR3 DNA sequence: TGTGCCAGCAGCTTGGACGGCAGGGCGAGGGCCTACGAGCAGTACTTC. Amino acid sequence: CASSLDGRARAYEQYF.